This T cell receptor (beta chain) is from a study of cytomegalovirus exposure and HLA in healthy donors. Profiling relied on immunoSEQ multiplex PCR, and the TCRdb table lists in-frame clones only, not all of them. This sample has 130,000 to 150,000 clones, with 75% to 90% found just once. This clone has only a few counts. Germline assignment: CDR1 MDHEN and CDR2 SYDVKM. V lost 4 bases and J lost 0; bases outside the gene matches: 7. The CDR3 contains 17 residues. The origin of this receptor is a woman in her twenties or thirties in good health and CMV-seropositive. The source material was PBMCs. J is TRBJ1-2 and V is TRBV28; 11 bases are a match to TRBD1. CDR3 nucleotides: TGTGCCAGCAGTTCACCGGGACAGGGGGGCACTAACTATGGCTACACCTTC. As protein: CASSSPGQGGTNYGYTF.